These 18 T cell receptor beta chains were all obtained from the same sample, sequenced in a study of T cell responses to AZD1222 COVID-19 vaccine. Method: immunoSEQ multiplex PCR; TCRdb's copy keeps in-frame clones and lacks some. The table includes 150,000 to 200,000 clones, 85% to 90% detected once. Sample: peripheral blood, taken on day 0 of AZD1222 vaccination. These receptors were obtained from an adult in good health.

This clone was recorded once. This rearrangement joins TRBV7-2 to TRBJ2-5; D is unresolved. Germline V gene data show CDR1 as SGHTA and CDR2 as FQGNSA. This CDR3 is 14 amino acids long. V lost 2 bases, J lost 5 bases, and 12 bases lay in between. The CDR3 protein is CASSLTQIAETQYF. The CDR3 DNA is TGTGCCAGCAGCTTAACCCAAATCGCGGAGACCCAGTACTTC.

The genes are TRBV6-5 and TRBJ1-1, with 7 bases lining up with TRBD1. CDR3 size: 14 residues. The germline gives CDR1 MNHEY, CDR2 SVGAGI. With 8 bases clipped from V and 7 bases from J, the junction kept 13 bases outside the gene matches. Here the CDR3 reads CASARDPGGGEAFF. CDR3 DNA: TGTGCCAGCGCCCGCGACCCAGGGGGTGGTGAAGCTTTCTTT.

This rearrangement joins TRBV7-2 to TRBJ2-7, with no clear D. In germline, CDR1 is SGHTA, CDR2 FQGNSA. Between the trimmed V and J ends, which lost 1 base and 3 bases, there was a span of 10 bases. The CDR3 is 14 amino acids. CDR3 nucleotide sequence: TGTGCCAGCAGCTTAGGTAGGCAGGTCTACGAGCAGTACTTC. Its protein product is CASSLGRQVYEQYF.

This clone was recorded once. In the same sample, other DNA sequences code for this CDR3. DNA of the CDR3: TGTGCCATTCGGGAGAGCTCCTATAATTCACCCCTCCACTTT. Translated, it gives CAIRESSYNSPLHF. The J gene is TRBJ1-6, the V gene TRBV10-3; D unresolved. The CDR3 length is 14 residues. Per the germline V gene, CDR1 is ENHRY and CDR2 is SYGVKD. With 9 bases removed from V and 0 bases from J, the gap between germline ends came to 9 bases.

V usage is TRBV19 and J usage is TRBJ1-5, with 9 bases that match TRBD1. The CDR3 is made up of 14 amino acids. The trim removed 6 bases at V and 6 bases at J, leaving 6 bases unmatched. Germline V lookup: CDR1 LNHDA, CDR2 SQIVND (reference sequence). The CDR3 region is CASRPDRGSQPQHF. The CDR3 DNA reads as TGTGCCAGTAGACCCGACAGGGGGAGTCAGCCCCAGCATTTT.

V usage is TRBV21-1 and J usage is TRBJ1-1. TRBV21-1 is annotated as a pseudogene. This CDR3 has 16 amino acids. The CDR3 nucleotides read TGTGCCAGCAGCTCCCGTGGAGGTACCGGTACCACTGAAGCTTTCTTT. It yields the protein CASSSRGGTGTTEAFF.

This clone was seen a single time. The chain is built from TRBV5-1 and TRBJ1-2; 7 nucleotides align to TRBD1. V shed 0 bases, J shed 8 bases, and the junction held 4 bases outside the gene matches. This CDR3 is built from 13 residues. In germline, CDR1 is SGHRS, CDR2 YFSETQ. The CDR3: CASSLATGDGYTF. DNA for the CDR3: TGCGCCAGCAGCTTGGCCACAGGGGACGGCTACACCTTC.

The chain employs TRBV30 and TRBJ1-4, with D possibly TRBD1 on 6 matching bases. CDR1 GTSNPN and CDR2 SVGIG come from the germline V gene (reference sequence). V lost 2 bases and J 3 bases, leaving 10 bases between the germline ends. The CDR3 sequence is 14 residues long. The CDR3 protein is CAWSQGLANEKLFF. The CDR3 region has the DNA TGTGCCTGGAGTCAGGGGTTGGCTAATGAAAAACTGTTTTTT.

The CDR3 loop is CASSKQAGTGSYEQYF. The CDR3 DNA reads as TGTGCCAGCAGCAAACAAGCCGGGACAGGGTCCTACGAGCAGTACTTC. The chain recombines TRBV9 with TRBJ2-7, with 9 nucleotides matching TRBD1. This CDR3 is 16 amino acids long. Unmatched junction bases numbered 9, after V lost 4 bases and J lost 1 base. Germline V gene data show CDR1 as SGDLS and CDR2 as YYNGEE.

The chain uses TRBV12-3 or TRBV12-4 and TRBJ2-7; a possible D gene is TRBD1 (6 bases). Trimming cost V 5 bases and J 5 bases, with 13 bases left between them. This CDR3 has 13 residues. CDR3 DNA: TGTGCCAGCAGTGTCCCAGGGGTGAACGAGCAGTACTTC. Its protein product is CASSVPGVNEQYF.

This clone appeared a single time. The chain couples TRBV5-1 to TRBJ1-5, with D possibly TRBD1 on 6 matching bases. Germline-derived CDR1 and CDR2 are SGHRS and YFSETQ. This CDR3 is 15 amino acids long. Trimming shortened V by 1 base and J by 1 base, and 9 bases separated the two germline ends. CDR3 region: CASSLRGGSNQPQHF. The CDR3 coding sequence is TGCGCCAGCAGCTTGCGAGGGGGGAGCAATCAGCCCCAGCATTTT.

The CDR3: CASSKQTGFEQYF. CDR3 nucleotide sequence: TGTGCCAGCAGCAAGCAGACAGGGTTCGAGCAGTACTTC. The chain recombines TRBV9 with TRBJ2-7, with 7 bases matching TRBD1. This CDR3 is 13 amino acids long. Trimming at V came to 4 bases and at J to 6 bases, leaving 7 bases not matched to a gene. Germline V gives CDR1 SGDLS, CDR2 YYNGEE.

The chain uses TRBV28 and TRBJ1-2; D call uncertain. The CDR3 has 12 amino acids. CDR1 and CDR2 (germline): MDHEN, SYDVKM. V lost 6 bases to trimming and J lost 8 bases, with 13 bases between them. CDR3 amino acids: CASSSGPRGYTF. The CDR3 nucleotides read TGTGCCAGCAGCTCTGGACCGCGGGGCTACACCTTC.

This clone was observed a handful of times. The V call is TRBV5-1, the J call TRBJ2-1; D is tentatively TRBD1 or TRBD2 (5 bases each). The germline V and J ends were trimmed by 3 bases and 4 bases, with 11 bases remaining between them. The CDR3 runs 14 residues. From germline, CDR1 is SGHRS and CDR2 YFSETQ. The CDR3 region is CASSYEGRYNEQFF. DNA for the CDR3: TGCGCCAGCAGCTATGAGGGACGGTACAATGAGCAGTTCTTC.

CDR3: CASSLGAEAFF. In DNA, the CDR3 is TGCGCCAGCAGCTTGGGCGCTGAAGCTTTCTTT. V is TRBV5-1 and J is TRBJ1-1; D gene uncertain. Germline CDR1 reads SGHRS; CDR2 reads YFSETQ. Trimming took off 0 bases at V and 6 bases at J, with 3 bases between the two ends. This CDR3 has 11 amino acids.

The V gene is TRBV9, the J gene TRBJ1-2, with TRBD1 matching over 10 bases. Germline CDR1 is SGDLS and CDR2 is YYNGEE. J lost 3 bases, V lost 0 bases, and 2 bases had no gene match. The CDR3 runs to 15 residues. CDR3 in amino acids: CASSVGQGADYGYTF. CDR3 in DNA: TGTGCCAGCAGCGTAGGACAGGGGGCGGACTATGGCTACACCTTC.

The genes are TRBV28 and TRBJ1-2; D is ambiguous. This CDR3 contains 12 residues. V was pared by 5 bases and J by 6 bases, with 10 bases between. Germline CDR1 is MDHEN and CDR2 is SYDVKM. CDR3: CASSKLGHGYTF. DNA of the CDR3: TGTGCCAGCAGTAAGCTCGGGCATGGCTACACCTTC.

The gene calls are TRBV5-1 and TRBJ1-2; 9 bases line up with TRBD1. Germline CDR1 and CDR2: SGHRS and YFSETQ. The CDR3 extends over 17 amino acids. V lost 4 bases to trimming and J lost 4 bases; unmatched junction nucleotides: 14. The CDR3 DNA reads as TGCGCCAGCAGCAGTTTGAGGGGCACAGGGGGCACCTATGGCTACACCTTC. The encoded protein is CASSSLRGTGGTYGYTF.